This record concerns one T cell receptor (beta chain) sequence. Its specificity is unknown. This specimen comes from a study of response to subunit inactivated influenza vaccine. Study-wide findings and caveats: The authors put forward the suggestion that each seasonal influenza vaccination may bring in only a limited number of new T cells.

One entry per CDR3 protein results from TCRdb running MiXCR on the RT-PCR reads. This repertoire shows some 640,000 distinct CDR3 sequences, 14% found once; its top ten account for around 7.3%. The sample was PBMCs from blood, taken 14 to 15 days before vaccination. The TCR sequence derives from a man in his fifties or sixties who received an inactivated influenza vaccine.

CDR3 in amino acids: CASSPQENRDSPFF. In DNA form, the CDR3 reads TGTGCCAGCAGCCCTCAAGAAAACCGGGACTCCCCTTTCTTC. The gene calls are TRBV4-2 and TRBJ2-1; D is possibly TRBD2 (6 bases). Deletions cut 4 bases from V and 16 bases from J, with 23 bases between. Germline loops: CDR1 LGHNA, CDR2 YNFKEQ. This CDR3 is built from 14 residues.